Following are 7 T cell receptor beta chains from one sample sequenced in a study of cytomegalovirus exposure and HLA in healthy donors. PCR was performed using 60 Vbeta and 13 Jbeta primers. The repertoire was sequenced with immunoSEQ multiplex PCR; TCRdb's copy has only in-frame clones and lacks some. The sample holds around 94,000 clones, 77% seen once. What was sequenced was PBMCs. The source is a male donor in good health and CMV-seropositive.

This rearrangement joins TRBV28 to TRBJ1-2; D is possibly TRBD1 (6 bases). CDR1 and CDR2 from the germline V gene are MDHEN and SYDVKM. Trimming took off 11 bases at V and 5 bases at J, with 18 bases between the two ends. The CDR3 runs to 13 residues. The CDR3 is CAVPGQTLYGYTF. The CDR3 DNA is TGTGCCGTACCTGGACAGACACTATATGGCTACACCTTC.

The chain has TRBV2 and TRBJ2-1, with 12 bases aligning to TRBD2. V lost 5 bases, J lost 7 bases, and 9 bases stayed unmatched. The CDR3 extends over 16 amino acids. Germline V lookup: CDR1 SNHLY, CDR2 FYNNEI. CDR3 sequence (DNA): TGTGCCAGCAGTCTAGTACCTAGCGGGAGGGGGAATGAGCAGTTCTTC. Amino acids: CASSLVPSGRGNEQFF.

CDR3 bases: TGTGCCAGCAGCGTAGGGGCGGGAGGGGTAACGGACGAGCAGTACTTC. It encodes CASSVGAGGVTDEQYF. This chain joins TRBV9 and TRBJ2-7; 9 bases map to TRBD2. V was clipped by 0 bases and J by 5 bases; unmatched bases: 9. The CDR3 runs 16 residues. CDR1 and CDR2 (germline): SGDLS, YYNGEE.

The chain is built from TRBV10-1 and TRBJ1-5; D is possibly TRBD1 (6 bases). This CDR3 has 14 amino acids. The V gene's germline CDR1 is WNHNN and CDR2 SYGVQD (reference sequence). V lost 2 bases, J lost 6 bases, and 11 bases lay in between. The CDR3 coding sequence is TGCGCCAGCAGTGAGGGGGGGGGCACTCAGCCCCAGCATTTT. This sequence encodes CASSEGGGTQPQHF.

The chain combines TRBV2 with TRBJ2-3; 9 bases match TRBD2. Germline assignment: CDR1 SNHLY and CDR2 FYNNEI. The CDR3 spans 14 residues. Losses at the gene ends were 9 bases for V and 5 bases for J; bases not matched to a gene: 9. The DNA of the CDR3 is TGTGCCAGGGGGGGTAGCGGGAGTAAAGATACGCAGTATTTT. Its protein is CARGGSGSKDTQYF.

The V gene is TRBV19, the J gene TRBJ2-5; D might be TRBD1 (8 bases). The germline V gene encodes CDR1 LNHDA and CDR2 SQIVND (reference sequence). The CDR3 has 16 amino acids. V was cut by 4 bases and J by 1 base, with 16 bases left in between. CDR3 sequence reads: CASSRGGTGLQETQYF. Written as DNA, the CDR3 is TGTGCCAGTAGTAGGGGGGGGACAGGTCTCCAAGAGACCCAGTACTTC.

The rearrangement joins TRBV28 to TRBJ2-5, with TRBD1 matching 9 bases. In germline, CDR1 is MDHEN, CDR2 SYDVKM. The CDR3 covers 17 residues. V gave up 3 bases and J gave up 3 bases; unmatched junction bases: 11. The CDR3 here is CASSFLGQGPRKETQYF. The CDR3 DNA reads as TGTGCCAGCAGTTTCCTAGGACAGGGGCCGCGGAAAGAGACCCAGTACTTC.